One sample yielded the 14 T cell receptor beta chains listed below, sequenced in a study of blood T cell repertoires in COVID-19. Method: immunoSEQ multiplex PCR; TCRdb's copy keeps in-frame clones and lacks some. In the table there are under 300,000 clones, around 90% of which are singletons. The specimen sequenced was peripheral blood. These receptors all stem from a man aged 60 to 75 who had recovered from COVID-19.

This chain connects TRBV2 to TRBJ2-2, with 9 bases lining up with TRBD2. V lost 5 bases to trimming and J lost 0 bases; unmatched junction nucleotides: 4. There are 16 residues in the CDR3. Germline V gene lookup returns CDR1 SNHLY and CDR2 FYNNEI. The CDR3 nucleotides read TGTGCCAGCAGTACCCCTAGCGGGGCGAACACCGGGGAGCTGTTTTTT. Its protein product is CASSTPSGANTGELFF.

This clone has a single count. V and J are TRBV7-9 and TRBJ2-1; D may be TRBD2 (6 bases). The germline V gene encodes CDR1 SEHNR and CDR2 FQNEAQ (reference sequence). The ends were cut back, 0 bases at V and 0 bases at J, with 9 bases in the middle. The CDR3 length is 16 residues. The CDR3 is CASSLARRASYNEQFF. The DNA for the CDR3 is TGTGCCAGCAGCTTAGCGCGGAGGGCCTCCTACAATGAGCAGTTCTTC.

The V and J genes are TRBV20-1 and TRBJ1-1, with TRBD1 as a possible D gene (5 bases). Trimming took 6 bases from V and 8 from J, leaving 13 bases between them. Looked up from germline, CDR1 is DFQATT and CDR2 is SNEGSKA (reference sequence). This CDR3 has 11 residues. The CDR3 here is CSAIRDLEAFF. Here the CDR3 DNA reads TGCAGTGCGATCCGGGACTTAGAAGCTTTCTTT.

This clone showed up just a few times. In DNA form, the CDR3 reads TGCGCCAGCAGTGAGTCGGGGGGGCTTAAGACCGGGGAGCTGTTTTTT. This translates into CASSESGGLKTGELFF. V and J are TRBV10-1 and TRBJ2-2; possible D gene TRBD2, 7 bases. This CDR3 has 16 residues. With 0 bases removed from V and 5 bases from J, the gap between germline ends came to 13 bases. The germline V gene encodes CDR1 WNHNN and CDR2 SYGVQD (reference sequence).

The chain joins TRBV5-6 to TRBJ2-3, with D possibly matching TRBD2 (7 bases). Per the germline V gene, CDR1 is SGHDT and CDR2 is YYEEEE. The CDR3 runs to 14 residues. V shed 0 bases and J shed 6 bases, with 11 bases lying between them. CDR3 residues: CASSLEGRGDTQYF. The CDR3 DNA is TGTGCCAGCAGCTTGGAGGGGAGGGGGGATACGCAGTATTTT.

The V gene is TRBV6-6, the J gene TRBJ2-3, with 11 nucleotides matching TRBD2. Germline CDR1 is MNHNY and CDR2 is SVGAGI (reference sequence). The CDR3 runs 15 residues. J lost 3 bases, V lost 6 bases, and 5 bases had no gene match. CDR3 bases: TGTGCCAGCAGCAAAAGACTAGCGGGGACAGATACGCAGTATTTT. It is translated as CASSKRLAGTDTQYF.

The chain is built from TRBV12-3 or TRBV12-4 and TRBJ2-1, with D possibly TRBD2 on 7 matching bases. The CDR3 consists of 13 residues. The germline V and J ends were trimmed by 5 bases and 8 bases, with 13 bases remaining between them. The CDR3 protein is CASSRGALDEQFF. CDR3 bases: TGTGCCAGCAGTCGGGGGGCCCTGGATGAGCAGTTCTTC.

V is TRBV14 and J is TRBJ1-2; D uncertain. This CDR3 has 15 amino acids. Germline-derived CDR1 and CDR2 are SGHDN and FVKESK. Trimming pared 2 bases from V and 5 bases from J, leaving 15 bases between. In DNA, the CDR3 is TGTGCCAGCAGCCAACGGTCCTCCCTCGGGTATGGCTACACCTTC. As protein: CASSQRSSLGYGYTF. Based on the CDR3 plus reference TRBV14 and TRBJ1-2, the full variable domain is EAGVTQFPSHSVIEKGQTVTLRCDPISGHDNLYWYRRVMGKEIKFLLHFVKESKQDESGMPNNRFLAERTGGTYSTLKVQPAELEDSGVYFCASSQRSSLGYGYTFGSGTRLTVV.

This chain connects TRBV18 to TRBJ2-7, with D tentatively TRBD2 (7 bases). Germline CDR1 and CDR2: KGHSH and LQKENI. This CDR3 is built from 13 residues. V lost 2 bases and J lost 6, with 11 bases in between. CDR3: CASSPKGGPEQYF. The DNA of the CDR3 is TGTGCCAGCTCACCAAAGGGGGGGCCCGAGCAGTACTTC.

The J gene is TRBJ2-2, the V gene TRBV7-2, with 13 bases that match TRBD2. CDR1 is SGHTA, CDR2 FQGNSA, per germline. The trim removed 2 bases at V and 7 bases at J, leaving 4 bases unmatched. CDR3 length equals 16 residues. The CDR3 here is CASSLRLAGGGGELFF. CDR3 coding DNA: TGTGCCAGCAGCTTACGACTAGCGGGGGGCGGCGGGGAGCTGTTTTTT.

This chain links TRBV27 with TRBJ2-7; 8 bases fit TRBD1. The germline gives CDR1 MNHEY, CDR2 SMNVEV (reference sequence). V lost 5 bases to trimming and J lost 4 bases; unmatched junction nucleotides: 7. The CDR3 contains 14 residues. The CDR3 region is CASSTRQGRYEQYV. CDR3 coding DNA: TGTGCCAGCAGTACCCGACAGGGGAGGTACGAGCAGTACGTC.

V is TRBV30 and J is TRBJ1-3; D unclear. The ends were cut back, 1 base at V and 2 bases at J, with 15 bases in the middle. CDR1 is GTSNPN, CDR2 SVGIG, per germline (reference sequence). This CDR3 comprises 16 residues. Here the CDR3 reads CAWSAKTNFAGNTIYF. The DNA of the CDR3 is TGTGCCTGGAGTGCCAAGACTAATTTTGCTGGAAACACCATATATTTT.

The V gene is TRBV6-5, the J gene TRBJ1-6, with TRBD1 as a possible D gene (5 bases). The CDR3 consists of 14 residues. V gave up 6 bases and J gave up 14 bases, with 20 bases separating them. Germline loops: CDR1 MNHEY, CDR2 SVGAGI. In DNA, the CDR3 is TGTGCCAGCAGATTGGGGCAGACATCGTCGTCCCTCCACTTT. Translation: CASRLGQTSSSLHF.

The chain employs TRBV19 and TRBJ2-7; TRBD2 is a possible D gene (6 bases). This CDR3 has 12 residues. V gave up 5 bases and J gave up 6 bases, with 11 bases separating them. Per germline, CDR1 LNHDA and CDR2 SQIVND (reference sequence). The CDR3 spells CASSFAEGEQYF. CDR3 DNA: TGTGCCAGTAGTTTCGCGGAGGGCGAGCAGTACTTC.